This TCR beta chain was observed in a study of cytomegalovirus exposure and HLA in healthy donors. General study points: The classifier reportedly diagnosed cytomegalovirus status with high sensitivity and specificity. There were some public TCRs occurring in many donors, but most TCR sequences were rare.

Sequencing used immunoSEQ multiplex PCR; TCRdb keeps in-frame clones, though not all of them. The sample consists of 260,000 or so clones, roughly 87% of them appearing once. In the case of this clone: The antigen remains undetermined.

This CDR3 is built from 17 residues. The V and J ends lost 4 bases and 5 bases, in that order; junction bases with no gene match: 10. Germline CDR1 is SGHNT and CDR2 is YYREEE (reference sequence). A roughly 130-subject validation cohort, separate from the roughly 680-subject first cohort, supplied the donors. This chain uses TRBV5-4 with TRBJ2-2; TRBD2 matches 11 bases. The origin of this receptor is a woman aged 30 to 39 in good health and CMV-seronegative. Sequencing used PBMCs. The CDR3 is CASSRELAGGQTGELFF. The CDR3 bases are TGTGCCAGCAGCAGGGAGCTAGCGGGAGGACAGACCGGGGAGCTGTTTTTT. Complete variable domain (other parts from reference TRBV5-4 and TRBJ2-2): ETGVTQSPTHLIKTRGQQVTLRCSSQSGHNTVSWYQQALGQGPQFIFQYYREEENGRGNFPPRFSGLQFPNYSSELNVNALELDDSALYLCASSRELAGGQTGELFFGEGSRLTVL.